The 19 T cell receptor beta chains below all came from one sample that was sequenced in a study of blood T cell repertoires in COVID-19. Sequencing was performed with immunoSEQ multiplex PCR; in TCRdb, only in-frame clones are kept and a portion is missing. The profile covers tens of thousands of clones, with 82% appearing a single time and approximately 18% taken by the ten largest. Sequenced sample: peripheral blood. The receptors come from a human donor in a cohort sampled during active COVID-19.

This chain joins TRBV3-1 (or the pseudogene TRBV3-2) and TRBJ2-3; 8 bases align to TRBD2. CDR3 length: 17 amino acids. The germline CDR1 and CDR2 sequences are LGHDT and YNNKEL (reference sequence). V shed 1 base, J shed 2 bases, and the junction held 8 bases outside the gene matches. The CDR3 loop reads CASSQGFSAGATDTQYF. In nucleotides, the CDR3 is TGTGCCAGCAGCCAAGGATTTTCAGCGGGGGCCACAGATACGCAGTATTTT.

In DNA, the CDR3 is TGTGCCAGCAGCCAGGGACTTCCTAGGGTCAATGAGCAGTTCTTC. Its translation: CASSQGLPRVNEQFF. This chain joins TRBV3-1 (or the pseudogene TRBV3-2) and TRBJ2-1; weak D call: TRBD2 (6 bases). The V gene's germline CDR1 is LGHDT and CDR2 YNNKEL (reference sequence). With 3 bases removed from V and 6 bases from J, the gap between germline ends came to 15 bases. This CDR3 is built from 15 residues.

The rearrangement joins TRBV3-1 (or the pseudogene TRBV3-2) to TRBJ2-7, with 10 nucleotides matching TRBD1. After removal of 3 bases from V and 4 bases from J, the junction contained 0 bases not matched to a gene. Per the germline V gene, CDR1 is LGHDT and CDR2 is YNNKEL (reference sequence). The CDR3 has 13 residues. CDR3 sequence (DNA): TGTGCCAGCAGCCAGGGACAGGGGTACGAGCAGTACTTC. It specifies CASSQGQGYEQYF.

In the case of this clone: One junction end disagrees with the germline gene, perhaps due to a read error. The CDR3 DNA is TGCGCCACCAGCCAAGGGGGGGGGAGTGGAGATACGCAGTATTTT. Protein: CATSQGGGSGDTQYF. The chain uses TRBV4-1 and TRBJ2-3; TRBD2 is a possible D gene (7 bases). From germline, CDR1 is MGHRA and CDR2 YSYEKL. CDR3 size: 15 residues.

This rearrangement joins TRBV23-1 to TRBJ2-7, with D possibly matching TRBD1 (6 bases). TRBV23-1 has ORF status, its function being uncertain. Trimming took 8 bases from V and 4 from J, leaving 21 bases between them. There are 15 residues in the CDR3. Here the CDR3 DNA reads TGCGCCAGCTATCCCCAGGGGCCCAGCACGTACGAGCAGTACTTC. It codes for CASYPQGPSTYEQYF.

The CDR3 DNA follows: TGTGCCAGCAGCTTGGGGGCAGGGGGCCCCACTGGAAACACCATATATTTT. Translated: CASSLGAGGPTGNTIYF. The chain combines TRBV5-4 with TRBJ1-3, with 8 nucleotides matching TRBD1. V lost 0 bases, J lost 2 bases, and 7 bases stayed unmatched. CDR1 SGHNT and CDR2 YYREEE come from the germline V gene (reference sequence). The CDR3 contains 17 residues.

The chain combines TRBV18 with TRBJ1-5; tentatively, D is TRBD1 (5 bases). The CDR3 extends over 15 amino acids. With 3 bases removed from V and 0 bases from J, the gap between germline ends came to 9 bases. Germline V gene data show CDR1 as KGHSH and CDR2 as LQKENI. The CDR3 DNA is TGTGCCAGCTCACCTCAGGGTGCTAGCAATCAGCCCCAGCATTTT. Translation: CASSPQGASNQPQHF.

The chain joins TRBV15 to TRBJ2-2, with 9 bases lining up with TRBD2. The CDR3 spans 17 residues. Germline trimming cut 1 base from V and 6 bases from J; bases unmatched to any gene: 9. Germline CDR1 reads LNHNV; CDR2 reads YYDKDF (reference sequence). As DNA, the CDR3 is TGTGCCACCAGCAGAGGCGGGGGGGCGTTTAGGGCCGGGGAGCTGTTTTTT. Protein sequence: CATSRGGGAFRAGELFF.

This sequence joins TRBV6-5 and TRBJ2-5; 9 bases match TRBD1. V was pared by 6 bases and J by 7 bases, with 6 bases of the junction left unmatched. Germline CDR1 and CDR2: MNHEY and SVGAGI. The CDR3 is 13 amino acids. The CDR3 protein is CASRRDREGTQYF. The CDR3 nucleotides read TGTGCCAGCAGACGGGACAGGGAGGGGACCCAGTACTTC.

The CDR3 region has the DNA TGTGCCGCCGGGACAGGTCCCTACGAGCAGTACTTC. Its translation is CAAGTGPYEQYF. The J gene is TRBJ2-7, the V gene TRBV6-5, with 8 bases lining up with TRBD1. The CDR3 totals 12 residues. After removal of 11 bases from V and 2 bases from J, the junction contained 5 bases not matched to a gene. The germline V gene encodes CDR1 MNHEY and CDR2 SVGAGI.

This chain joins TRBV18 and TRBJ1-1; D remains ambiguous. The germline gives CDR1 KGHSH, CDR2 LQKENI. The CDR3 runs to 16 residues. The V end lost 3 bases, the J end lost 5 bases, and 19 bases lay between the germline ends. The CDR3 DNA is TGTGCCAGCTCACCCATGGTCGGGTCTTTACGGACTGAAGCTTTCTTT. Its translation: CASSPMVGSLRTEAFF. The whole variable domain, remainder taken from reference TRBV18 and TRBJ1-1, is NAGVMQNPRHLVRRRGQEARLRCSPMKGHSHVYWYRQLPEEGLKFMVYLQKENIIDESGMPKERFSAEFPKEGPSILRIQQVVRGDSAAYFCASSPMVGSLRTEAFFGQGTRLTVV.

The chain carries TRBV7-2 and TRBJ2-3; TRBD2 aligns across 8 bases. Trimming took 3 bases from V and 8 from J; bases not matched to a gene: 7. The CDR3 is 14 residues long. Germline V gene lookup returns CDR1 SGHTA and CDR2 FQGNSA. The DNA of the CDR3 is TGTGCCAGCAGCTTCGGGGCGGGGGGCGGTACGCAGTATTTT. This translates into CASSFGAGGGTQYF.

This rearrangement joins TRBV25-1 to TRBJ1-1; D gene unclear. The CDR3 spans 12 residues. Trimming shortened V by 1 base and J by 8 bases, and 8 bases separated the two germline ends. Per the germline V gene, CDR1 is MGHDK and CDR2 is SYGVNS. As DNA, the CDR3 is TGTGCCAGCAGTGAATGGGGAGAAGAAGCTTTCTTT. Its translation is CASSEWGEEAFF.

The genes are TRBV5-1 and TRBJ2-1; D may be TRBD2 (5 bases). V lost 0 bases and J lost 7, with 11 bases in between. Germline V gene sequence: CDR1 SGHRS, CDR2 YFSETQ. This CDR3 is 14 amino acids long. The CDR3 protein is CASSLELARNEQFF. In nucleotides, the CDR3 is TGCGCCAGCAGCTTGGAATTAGCGAGAAATGAGCAGTTCTTC.

This clone was seen a few times. The V call is TRBV27, the J call TRBJ1-2; 7 nucleotides line up with TRBD1. This CDR3 region has 15 residues. In germline, CDR1 is MNHEY, CDR2 SMNVEV (reference sequence). V gave up 2 bases and J gave up 2 bases; unmatched junction bases: 5. CDR3 in DNA: TGTGCCAGCAGTTTAACTTGGACAGGCAACTATGGCTACACCTTC. Amino acid sequence: CASSLTWTGNYGYTF.

The chain has TRBV11-1 and TRBJ2-7; perhaps TRBD1 as D (6 bases). This CDR3 has 13 amino acids. CDR1 and CDR2 from the germline V gene are SGHAT and FQDESV (reference sequence). V was trimmed by 3 bases and J by 2 bases, leaving 8 bases between them. The CDR3, as DNA: TGTGCCAGCAGCTTCGGACAGACCTACGAGCAGTACTTC. The encoded protein is CASSFGQTYEQYF.

The chain employs TRBV11-3 and TRBJ1-5; perhaps TRBD1 as D (5 bases). Germline CDR1 and CDR2: SGHNT and YENEEA. The CDR3 extends over 16 amino acids. Trimming took off 1 base at V and 7 bases at J, with 17 bases between the two ends. The CDR3 DNA reads as TGTGCCAGCAGCTTAGTTACCGGGGACTCCCCCCAGCCCCAGCATTTT. It is translated as CASSLVTGDSPQPQHF.

The chain recombines TRBV25-1 with TRBJ2-3; 8 bases fit TRBD2. V gave up 6 bases and J gave up 7 bases; unmatched junction bases: 6. The length of the CDR3 is 13 residues. The germline V gene has CDR1 MGHDK and CDR2 SYGVNS. The CDR3 spells CASSLGGDNTQYF. CDR3 nucleotide sequence: TGTGCCAGCAGCCTCGGGGGGGACAATACGCAGTATTTT.

The chain uses TRBV5-1 and TRBJ1-2; 12 bases are shared with TRBD1. The CDR3 loop spans 14 amino acids. Germline V CDR1 and CDR2: SGHRS, YFSETQ. The J segment lost 12 bases and the V segment lost 3 bases, leaving 9 bases of the junction unmatched. The CDR3 loop reads CASSSIGTGGANTF. In DNA, the CDR3 is TGCGCCAGCAGCTCCATAGGGACAGGGGGCGCAAACACCTTC.